The rows below give T cell receptor beta chains drawn from one sample of a study of shared clonotypes between healthy human individuals. Libraries were prepared by immunoSEQ multiplex PCR; TCRdb keeps only in-frame clonotypes and omits some of them. Seen here are some 790,000 clones, over 55% observed once, and the top ten hold under 2%. Input material: memory CD4+ T cells sorted from blood. The receptors here all came from a woman under 40 in good health. The CDR3 runs from the conserved cysteine through the conserved F or W. A D gene is named only where the DNA matches it firmly. Part of the rows lack a size; the others show once, few, many or a class for expanded clones.

size	D	V	J	CDR3	DNA
NA	NA	TRBV7-3	TRBJ2-3	CASSLGVGSTDTQYF	TGTGCCAGCAGTCTTGGAGTAGGGAGCACAGATACGCAGTATTTT
NA	TRBD2	TRBV10-3	TRBJ2-2	CAIRGGLGLAGGKNTGELFF	TGTGCCATCAGGGGGGGCTTGGGACTAGCGGGAGGAAAGAACACCGGGGAGCTGTTTTTT
few	NA	TRBV7-6	TRBJ2-5	CASSFGETQYF	TGTGCCAGCAGCTTTGGGGAGACCCAGTACTTC
NA	NA	TRBV10-3	TRBJ2-1	CAISGRKEFF	TGTGCCATCAGTGGCAGGAAGGAGTTCTTC
NA	TRBD1	TRBV2	TRBJ2-7	CASSGGQASSYEQYF	TGTGCCAGCAGTGGAGGACAGGCTAGCTCCTACGAGCAGTACTTC
NA	TRBD2	TRBV4-1	TRBJ2-3	CASSQGVASGTSDTQYF	TGCGCCAGCAGCCAAGGGGTGGCTAGCGGGACTTCAGATACGCAGTATTTT
few	NA	TRBV4-2	TRBJ1-1	CASSQDAIGTEAFF	TGTGCCAGCAGCCAAGATGCGATAGGCACTGAAGCTTTCTTT
few	NA	TRBV2	TRBJ2-1	CASREYEGEQFF	TGTGCCAGCAGGGAATACGAGGGTGAGCAGTTCTTC
few	TRBD1	TRBV6-5	TRBJ2-5	CASRQTGGGQTQYF	TGTGCCAGCAGGCAGACAGGGGGCGGACAGACCCAGTACTTC
NA	TRBD1	TRBV28	TRBJ2-3	CASTQYRGLTDTQYF	TGTGCCAGCACCCAATACAGGGGTCTCACAGATACGCAGTATTTT
NA	TRBD1	TRBV6-5	TRBJ2-3	CASSYGTARTDTQYF	TGTGCCAGCAGTTATGGGACAGCTCGCACAGATACGCAGTATTTT
many	NA	TRBV29-1	TRBJ1-1	CSVLQGGRGTEAFF	TGCAGCGTCCTTCAAGGGGGGCGCGGCACTGAAGCTTTCTTT
NA	TRBD1	TRBV27	TRBJ2-2	CASSFDRVTTGELFF	TGTGCCAGCAGTTTCGACAGGGTGACCACCGGGGAGCTGTTTTTT
few	TRBD2	TRBV2	TRBJ2-5	CASTDPSGNQETQYF	TGTGCCAGCACGGATCCTAGCGGGAACCAAGAGACCCAGTACTTC
NA	TRBD1	TRBV5-5	TRBJ1-1	CASSHMGQARGTEAFF	TGTGCCAGCAGCCACATGGGACAGGCGAGAGGGACTGAAGCTTTCTTT
NA	TRBD1	TRBV7-2	TRBJ1-4	CASSLNLRTGKNEKLFF	TGTGCCAGCAGCTTAAACCTCCGGACAGGGAAAAATGAAAAACTGTTTTTT
NA	TRBD1	TRBV6-1	TRBJ1-3	CASSVNRGINTIYF	TGTGCCAGCAGTGTAAACAGGGGCATAAACACCATATATTTT
many	NA	TRBV27	TRBJ1-4	CASRPDRHNEKLFF	TGTGCCAGCAGACCCGACAGACATAATGAAAAACTGTTTTTT
NA	TRBD1	TRBV5-1	TRBJ1-1	CASSHTGGRTEAFF	TGCGCCAGCAGCCACACAGGGGGCAGGACTGAAGCTTTCTTT
NA	TRBD2	TRBV19	TRBJ2-2	CASSIGLAGTGELFF	TGTGCCAGTAGTATCGGACTAGCGGGCACCGGGGAGCTGTTTTTT
NA	TRBD1	TRBV5-1	TRBJ2-1	CASSFDRGSYNEQFF	TGCGCCAGCAGCTTTGACAGGGGGTCCTACAATGAGCAGTTCTTC
NA	TRBD2	TRBV19	TRBJ2-7	CASSLAGVHEQYF	TGTGCCAGTAGTCTAGCGGGAGTCCACGAGCAGTACTTC
NA	NA	TRBV11-2	TRBJ2-5	CASSSARGTQYF	TGTGCCAGCAGCTCAGCCCGGGGGACCCAGTACTTC
NA	NA	TRBV11-2	TRBJ1-1	CASSLGQTEAFF	TGTGCCAGCAGCTTAGGACAGACTGAAGCTTTCTTT
NA	NA	TRBV25-1	TRBJ1-2	CASSPQGGGGYGYTF	TGTGCCAGCAGCCCCCAAGGGGGGGGAGGCTATGGCTACACCTTC
NA	NA	TRBV6-5	TRBJ2-7	CASSYGSGGTYEQYF	TGTGCCAGCAGTTACGGGTCTGGAGGAACCTACGAGCAGTACTTC
NA	NA	TRBV19	TRBJ2-4	CASSPEAGKNIQYF	TGTGCCAGTAGTCCGGAAGCAGGCAAAAACATTCAGTACTTC
NA	TRBD1	TRBV28	TRBJ2-7	CASIGTGAYEQYF	TGTGCCAGCATCGGGACAGGGGCCTACGAGCAGTACTTC
NA	NA	TRBV5-1	TRBJ2-1	CASSLELASYNEQFF	TGCGCCAGCAGCTTGGAACTAGCAAGCTACAATGAGCAGTTCTTC
NA	NA	TRBV4-1	TRBJ2-3	CASSQDYRLQYF	TGCGCCAGCAGCCAAGATTATAGGTTGCAGTATTTT
NA	TRBD1	TRBV19	TRBJ2-2	CASNRERTGVGELFF	TGTGCCAGTAATCGGGAACGGACAGGGGTCGGGGAGCTGTTTTTT
NA	TRBD2	TRBV15	TRBJ2-3	CATSREGLAGTDTQYF	TGTGCCACCAGCAGAGAGGGACTAGCGGGGACAGATACGCAGTATTTT
NA	NA	TRBV29-1	TRBJ2-1	CSTQAGSYNEQFF	TGCAGCACACAAGCGGGTTCCTACAATGAGCAGTTCTTC
NA	NA	TRBV19	TRBJ1-5	CASGNQGFQPQHF	TGTGCCAGTGGAAACCAGGGATTTCAGCCCCAGCATTTT
NA	NA	TRBV7-9	TRBJ2-3	CASSSRGGSTDTQYF	TGTGCCAGCAGCTCCAGGGGAGGGAGCACAGATACGCAGTATTTT
few	NA	TRBV5-4	TRBJ2-7	CASSTDPGGQEQYF	TGTGCCAGCAGCACGGACCCCGGAGGGCAAGAGCAGTACTTC
NA	TRBD2	TRBV7-9	TRBJ2-2	CASSMGLAGGPNTGELFF	TGTGCCAGCAGCATGGGACTAGCGGGAGGCCCGAACACCGGGGAGCTGTTTTTT
NA	NA	TRBV6-1	TRBJ1-5	CASTPSWAQPQHF	TGTGCCAGCACCCCAAGTTGGGCTCAGCCCCAGCATTTT
NA	NA	TRBV18	TRBJ1-5	CASSEGETQPQHF	TGTGCCAGCTCAGAGGGAGAGACCCAGCCCCAGCATTTT
NA	TRBD1	TRBV10-2	TRBJ1-3	CASNKGQEVGNTIYF	TGCGCCAGCAACAAGGGACAGGAGGTTGGAAACACCATATATTTT
NA	TRBD2	TRBV28	TRBJ2-7	CASSAGLAGGPSPRREQYF	TGTGCCAGCAGTGCCGGACTAGCGGGAGGGCCGTCTCCGAGGCGGGAGCAGTACTTC
few	NA	TRBV5-1	TRBJ2-2	CASSYSSVRNTGELFF	TGCGCCAGCAGCTACTCTAGCGTCCGGAACACCGGGGAGCTGTTTTTT
once	TRBD1	TRBV7-8	TRBJ2-5	CASSKDRVRGFKETQYF	TGTGCCAGCAGCAAGGACAGGGTCCGGGGCTTTAAAGAGACCCAGTACTTC
NA	NA	TRBV27	TRBJ2-5	CASSSRQQETQYF	TGTGCCAGCAGTTCACGACAGCAAGAGACCCAGTACTTC
NA	NA	TRBV7-9	TRBJ2-3	CASRERVDTDTQYF	TGTGCCAGCAGGGAGAGGGTGGACACAGATACGCAGTATTTT
many	NA	TRBV18	TRBJ2-1	CASSLPRGDEQFF	TGTGCCAGCTCTCTCCCTAGGGGTGATGAGCAGTTCTTC
once	NA	TRBV28	TRBJ2-1	CALSEPPRDEQFF	TGTGCTTTATCCGAGCCGCCTAGGGATGAGCAGTTCTTC
few	TRBD1	TRBV20-1	TRBJ1-1	CSARGQGPAFF	TGCAGTGCCCGGGGACAGGGACCAGCTTTCTTT
NA	TRBD1	TRBV18	TRBJ1-1	CASSRARDSPTEAFF	TGTGCCAGCTCACGCGCCCGGGACAGCCCTACTGAAGCTTTCTTT
NA	NA	TRBV11-2	TRBJ2-2	CASSFKIGELFF	TGTGCCAGCAGCTTTAAGATAGGGGAGCTGTTTTTT
few	NA	TRBV15	TRBJ2-1	CATSRDHRVAAKFYNEQFF	TGTGCCACCAGCAGAGATCATAGGGTCGCCGCGAAATTTTACAATGAGCAGTTCTTC
NA	TRBD2	TRBV29-1	TRBJ2-7	CSVGTSGFPEQYF	TGCAGCGTCGGGACTAGCGGGTTCCCCGAGCAGTACTTC
NA	NA	TRBV19	TRBJ2-7	CASSAQASYEQYF	TGTGCCAGCAGCGCACAGGCCTCCTACGAGCAGTACTTC
NA	NA	TRBV11-2	TRBJ2-7	CASSPQGIYEQYF	TGTGCCAGCAGCCCCCAGGGTATCTACGAGCAGTACTTC
NA	NA	TRBV5-1	TRBJ2-4	CASSLDQIAKNIQYF	TGCGCCAGCAGCTTGGATCAGATAGCCAAAAACATTCAGTACTTC
NA	NA	TRBV5-1	TRBJ2-1	CASSLWADITYNEQFF	TGCGCCAGCAGCTTGTGGGCAGACATAACCTACAATGAGCAGTTCTTC
NA	NA	TRBV11-3	TRBJ2-7	CASSSYSYEQYF	TGTGCCAGCAGCTCCTATAGCTACGAGCAGTACTTC
once	TRBD1	TRBV5-1	TRBJ2-7	CASSLGTGGLEQYF	TGCGCCAGCAGCTTGGGGACAGGGGGGCTCGAGCAGTACTTC
NA	NA	TRBV5-1	TRBJ1-4	CASSLLKGGEEKLFF	TGCGCCAGCAGCTTGTTGAAGGGGGGAGAGGAAAAACTGTTTTTT
NA	NA	TRBV30	TRBJ2-7	CAWSVVEFPIYEQYF	TGTGCCTGGAGTGTAGTCGAATTTCCTATCTACGAGCAGTACTTC